This T cell receptor beta chain was observed in a study of shared clonotypes between healthy human individuals (dated by TCRdb to about 2020). For the study in its entirety: A couple of women and a few men aged 18 to 49 years were included in the cohort. To estimate repertoire size and how much clonotypes are shared between individuals, the study performed deep sequencing of blood TCR repertoires from about 5 healthy adults. To increase sequencing depth and limit assay-specific biases, TCR repertoire library preparation and sequencing were carried out by different laboratories using diverse techniques. Each donor's leukapheresis produced roughly between roughly 0.85 and 9 billion PBMCs. Broad study findings and their caveats: Based on pairwise subsampling, the degree of clonotype sharing among donors was expected to be affected by sequencing depth. Sampling was limited to blood, and TCR repertoires in tissue likely differ from TCR repertoires in blood. Because the study included only a small number of donors, the genetic and exposure-history diversity represented was limited.

Using the deep immunoSEQ assay, multiplex PCR amplified TCR CDR3 regions from genomic DNA. Extracted genomic DNA from each cell subset was spread evenly across all wells of several immunoSEQ 96-well plates, with each plate serving as a replicate. Each replicate PCR for unsorted PBMC received 300 to 350 ng genomic DNA, equal to 25,000 to 35,000 T cell genomes. Ten immunoSEQ deep assay plates were used to sequence unsorted PBMC genomic DNA. The purified libraries were quantified using a Qubit 3.0 fluorometer, sized with a Bioanalyzer 2100, and then quantified again using the KAPA Library Quantification kit. A separate single-read 150-cycle Illumina NextSeq 550 flow cell was used to sequence each immunoSEQ 96-well plate. On the authors' methods: Because the immunoSEQ output included only junctional sequences and no quality scores, the filtering could not be the same as the filtering used for full-length reads. To assign V/J genes and CDR3, sequences were annotated against IMGT germline references using PyIR, a Python wrapper for IgBLAST v1.9. Reads with weak V/J assignments (E-value above 1e-6), missing CDR3, stop codons, out-of-frame junctions, or ambiguous translated residues were removed. V3J clonotypes were defined as sequences sharing the same inferred V gene, J gene, and CDR3 amino acid sequence. Percentage overlap between repertoires was calculated by dividing the number of shared unique clonotypes by the size of the smaller repertoire. Richness of each repertoire was evaluated using RTK rarefaction, the Chao1 estimator, and Recon v2.1 estimates of unobserved clonotypes. TCRdb took this table from immuneACCESS and kept in-frame rearrangements with V and J called. Such tables lack part of the clones; where checked against another copy, unresolved V genes explain under half of the gap, and the rest is unexplained. The V and J calls and clone size come from that table; D and trimming were worked out from the DNA. The sample records 450,000 to 500,000 clones, 76% of which are singletons. The top ten clonotypes cover roughly 13% of the sample.

The donors were healthy, HIV-negative adults with no recently reported acute infections or vaccinations. Only Caucasian adults living in Nashville, Tennessee, USA were represented among the donors. For unsorted samples, tens of millions of PBMCs were counted, and genomic DNA was extracted using the QIAamp DNA Blood Mini kit. After blood collection by leukapheresis, PBMCs were isolated using Ficoll-Histopaque density gradient centrifugation and then cryopreserved in the vapor phase of liquid nitrogen. This clone was seen only a few times. This receptor's antigen is unknown. No much larger clone exists at a distance of one base, and base qualities are not known. The germline V gene (reference sequence) yields GTSNPN for CDR1 and SVGIG for CDR2. The CDR3 contains 14 residues, cysteine and phenylalanine counted. The entry retains the CDR3 DNA only, 42 bases that are in frame from base 1. After removal of 2 bases from V and 1 base from J, the junction retains 2 bases not matched to a gene.

The chain links TRBV30 with TRBJ1-3, with TRBD1 identical over 7 junction bases. This TCR was recovered from a woman in her 40s in good health. Some clones in this sample may be carry-over from other donors' samples. Specimen: PBMCs. CDR3 protein: CAWSHRGSGNTIYF. The nucleotide sequence reads as follows: TGTGCCTGGAGTCACAGGGGATCTGGAAACACCATATATTTT.